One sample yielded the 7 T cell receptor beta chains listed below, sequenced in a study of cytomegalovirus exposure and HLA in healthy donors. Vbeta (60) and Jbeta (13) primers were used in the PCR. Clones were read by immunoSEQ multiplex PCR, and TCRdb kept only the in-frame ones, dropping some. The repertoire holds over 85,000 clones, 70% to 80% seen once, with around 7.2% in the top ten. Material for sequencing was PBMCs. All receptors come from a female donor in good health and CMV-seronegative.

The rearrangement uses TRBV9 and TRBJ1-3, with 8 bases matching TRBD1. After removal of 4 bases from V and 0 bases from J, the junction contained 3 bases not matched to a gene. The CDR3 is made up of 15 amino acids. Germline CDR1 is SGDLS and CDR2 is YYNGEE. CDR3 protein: CASSMTGDSGNTIYF. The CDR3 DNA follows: TGTGCCAGCAGCATGACAGGGGACTCTGGAAACACCATATATTTT.

CDR3 DNA sequence: TGTGCCTGGAGTGAAGGGGGCTATGGCTACACCTTC. This encodes CAWSEGGYGYTF. V is TRBV30 and J is TRBJ1-2; tentatively, D is TRBD1 (6 bases). CDR3 size: 12 residues. The germline CDR1 and CDR2 sequences are GTSNPN and SVGIG (reference sequence). V lost 1 base and J 4 bases, leaving 7 bases between the germline ends.

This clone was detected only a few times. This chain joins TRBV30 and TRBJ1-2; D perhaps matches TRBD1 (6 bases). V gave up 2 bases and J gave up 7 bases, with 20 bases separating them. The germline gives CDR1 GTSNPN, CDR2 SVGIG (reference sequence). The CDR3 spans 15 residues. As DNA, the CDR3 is TGTGCCTGGAGTACCCCAGGACAGCGGATCCGTGGCTACACCTTC. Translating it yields CAWSTPGQRIRGYTF.

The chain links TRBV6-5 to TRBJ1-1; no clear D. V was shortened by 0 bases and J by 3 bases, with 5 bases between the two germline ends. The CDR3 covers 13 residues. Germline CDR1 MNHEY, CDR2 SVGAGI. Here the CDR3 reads CASSYSEDTEAFF. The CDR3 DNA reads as TGTGCCAGCAGTTACTCGGAGGACACTGAAGCTTTCTTT.

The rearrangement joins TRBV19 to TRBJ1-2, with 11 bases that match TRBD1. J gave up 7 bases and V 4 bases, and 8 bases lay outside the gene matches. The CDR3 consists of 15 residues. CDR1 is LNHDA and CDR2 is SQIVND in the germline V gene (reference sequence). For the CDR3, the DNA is TGTGCCAGTAGTACCCACCGGGACAGGGGGGTTGGCTACACCTTC. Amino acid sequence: CASSTHRDRGVGYTF.

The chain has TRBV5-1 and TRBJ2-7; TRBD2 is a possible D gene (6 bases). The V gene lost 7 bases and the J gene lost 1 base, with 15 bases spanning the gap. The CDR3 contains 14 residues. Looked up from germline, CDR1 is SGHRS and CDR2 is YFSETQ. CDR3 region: CASALLGGSYEQYF. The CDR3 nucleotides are TGCGCCAGCGCCCTCCTCGGGGGATCCTACGAGCAGTACTTC.

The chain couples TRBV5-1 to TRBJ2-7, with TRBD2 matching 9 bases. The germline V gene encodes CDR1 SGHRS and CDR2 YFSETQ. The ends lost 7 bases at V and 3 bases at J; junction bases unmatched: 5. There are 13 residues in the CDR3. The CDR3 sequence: CASSRSGSYEQYF. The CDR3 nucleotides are TGCGCCAGCTCTCGTAGCGGGAGCTACGAGCAGTACTTC.